The clone carrying this T cell receptor (beta chain) was found many times. Its antigen is still unknown. The entry originates in a study of early T cells in non-severe SARS-CoV-2 infection. Study-level information: RNA in bulk from unsorted whole blood was sequenced, and chains were unpaired.

The CDR3 consists of 13 residues. Germline V gene sequence: CDR1 SGHTA, CDR2 FQGTGA. Trimming pared 4 bases from V and 5 bases from J, leaving 8 bases between. Study-level points and caveats: There was a bias toward anti-spike CD8 responses in VDJdb matching, which missed private and CD4 specificities.

Researchers tagged individual cDNA molecules with unique molecular identifiers. In TCRdb, the 5' RACE reads were re-called with MiXCR into one record per CDR3 protein. The data hold 30,000 to 40,000 distinct CDR3 sequences, with about 5% observed a single time. V is TRBV7-3 and J is TRBJ2-2; the D gene is possibly TRBD2 (6 bases). Sequenced: whole blood. This clonotype was obtained from an adult who was a healthcare worker with PCR-confirmed SARS-CoV-2 infection or an uninfected control (not recorded which). CDR3 in DNA: TGTGCCAGCAGCTCCCGGGGGACCGGGGAGCTGTTTTTT. This sequence encodes CASSSRGTGELFF.